These 25 T cell receptor beta chains were sequenced from one sample in a study of blood T cell repertoires in COVID-19 (dated by TCRdb to the early 2020s). Preparation of the library involved the immunoSEQ multiplex PCR assay. The table comes from immuneACCESS by way of TCRdb, which keeps in-frame sequences with V and J called. Part of the clones is missing from these tables; in studies checked, under half for an unresolved V gene and the rest for unknown reasons. For this sample there are approximately 180,000 clones; around 87% appear just once. Of the sample, approximately 12% is held by the ten largest clones. Input material: peripheral blood. The receptors were sampled from a woman in her 70s with COVID-19, enrolled during active disease.

The chain uses TRBV30 and TRBJ1-4; maybe TRBD1 (5 bases). CDR1 and CDR2 (germline): GTSNPN, SVGIG (reference sequence). The CDR3 is made up of 12 amino acids. The germline V and J ends were trimmed by 7 bases and 5 bases, with 11 bases remaining between them. This chain's CDR3 is CASGGGNEKLFF. In DNA form, the CDR3 reads TGTGCCTCGGGCGGGGGGAATGAAAAACTGTTTTTT.

As DNA, the CDR3 is TGTGCCAGCTCACCGACAGGGCGCACTGAAGCTTTCTTT. Its translation is CASSPTGRTEAFF. The rearrangement joins TRBV18 to TRBJ1-1; 7 bases are a match to TRBD1. The V gene end was trimmed by 3 bases and the J gene end by 4 bases; junction bases not matched to a gene: 2. Germline CDR1 and CDR2: KGHSH and LQKENI. The CDR3 contains 13 residues.

The chain carries TRBV19 and TRBJ2-6, with D maybe TRBD2 (5 bases). This CDR3 spans 19 amino acids. Germline V gene lookup returns CDR1 LNHDA and CDR2 SQIVND (reference sequence). The V gene lost 0 bases and the J gene lost 0 bases, with 15 bases spanning the gap. CDR3 in DNA: TGTGCCAGTAGTATAGAGGCCAGGAGCGGCAGCTCTGGGGCCAACGTCCTGACTTTC. Encoded protein: CASSIEARSGSSGANVLTF. Supplemented by reference TRBV19 and TRBJ2-6, the full variable domain reads DGGITQSPKYLFRKEGQNVTLSCEQNLNHDAMYWYRQDPGQGLRLIYYSQIVNDFQKGDIAEGYSVSREKKESFPLTVTSAQKNPTAFYLCASSIEARSGSSGANVLTFGAGSRLTVL.

DNA of the CDR3: TGTGCCAGCAGTTTCGACAGGGATCAGCCCCAGCATTTT. This gives the protein CASSFDRDQPQHF. This chain joins TRBV27 and TRBJ1-5; TRBD1 aligns across 7 bases. The CDR3 is made up of 13 amino acids. The germline V gene has CDR1 MNHEY and CDR2 SMNVEV (reference sequence). Germline trimming cut 3 bases from V and 5 bases from J; bases unmatched to any gene: 1.

The chain links TRBV5-1 to TRBJ2-1, with D unresolved. Between the trimmed V and J ends, which lost 1 base and 1 base, there was a span of 9 bases. Germline V gene lookup returns CDR1 SGHRS and CDR2 YFSETQ. This CDR3 has 15 amino acids. CDR3 in DNA: TGCGCCAGCAGCTTGTCGGTACCATCCTACAATGAGCAGTTCTTC. Residues: CASSLSVPSYNEQFF.

J is TRBJ1-3 and V is TRBV9; D is unclear. Germline assignment: CDR1 SGDLS and CDR2 YYNGEE. This CDR3 contains 14 residues. Trimming removed 0 bases from V and 0 bases from J, with 4 bases in between. The CDR3 DNA is TGTGCCAGCAGCGTAGCGTCCTCTGGAAACACCATATATTTT. Translated: CASSVASSGNTIYF.

The V and J genes are TRBV3-1 (or the pseudogene TRBV3-2) and TRBJ2-3; a weak D match, TRBD1 (6 bases). The ends were cut back, 0 bases at V and 6 bases at J, with 16 bases in the middle. Germline V gene lookup returns CDR1 LGHDT and CDR2 YNNKEL (reference sequence). The CDR3 has 16 amino acids. The CDR3 DNA reads TGTGCCAGCAGCCAAGATATCCGGGACACAGGGGATACGCAGTATTTT. Translating it yields CASSQDIRDTGDTQYF.

The genes are TRBV6-5 and TRBJ1-2, with TRBD1 matching 7 bases. Germline V gene data show CDR1 as MNHEY and CDR2 as SVGAGI. The CDR3 extends over 11 amino acids. V lost 6 bases to trimming and J lost 8 bases; unmatched junction nucleotides: 3. The CDR3, as DNA: TGTGCCAGCAGCCAAGGGGGCGGCTACACCTTC. The encoded protein is CASSQGGGYTF.

CDR3 in DNA: TGTGCCAGCAGCTTAAGGGAGGAGGAAAAACTGTTTTTT. Protein product: CASSLREEEKLFF. This sequence joins TRBV7-9 and TRBJ1-4; the D is unclear. CDR3 size: 13 residues. Deletions cut 2 bases from V and 8 bases from J, with 9 bases between. Germline V gives CDR1 SEHNR, CDR2 FQNEAQ (reference sequence).

This chain joins TRBV6-6 and TRBJ1-2; TRBD1 matches at 7 bases. The CDR3 spans 13 residues. With V trimmed by 5 bases and J by 5 bases, 5 bases remained unmatched. The V gene's germline CDR1 is MNHNY and CDR2 SVGAGI (reference sequence). The CDR3 sequence is CASSTDREYGYTF. The CDR3 nucleotides are TGTGCCAGCAGTACCGACAGGGAGTATGGCTACACCTTC.

V is TRBV7-9 and J is TRBJ1-2; TRBD1 agrees at 9 bases. The junction had 15 bases not matched to a gene; V was cut back by 4 bases and J by 6 bases. CDR1 SEHNR and CDR2 FQNEAQ come from the germline V gene (reference sequence). The CDR3 totals 17 residues. Here the CDR3 reads CASSSTPGWDREHGYTF. The CDR3 nucleotides are TGTGCCAGCAGCTCCACCCCGGGATGGGACAGGGAGCATGGCTACACCTTC.

The J gene is TRBJ2-7, the V gene TRBV6-5; 8 bases match TRBD1. The CDR3 is made up of 15 amino acids. Germline values: CDR1 MNHEY, CDR2 SVGAGI. Trimming removed 2 bases from V and 7 bases from J; junction bases left unmatched: 10. CDR3: CASSYRTDRAREQYF. In DNA, the CDR3 is TGTGCCAGCAGTTACCGTACGGACAGGGCGCGAGAGCAGTACTTC.

The J gene is TRBJ2-7, the V gene TRBV2, with 8 bases matching TRBD2. V gave up 6 bases and J gave up 1 base; unmatched junction bases: 14. CDR1 is SNHLY, CDR2 FYNNEI, per germline. The CDR3 runs to 17 residues. CDR3 region: CASRLNGGVAGSYEQYF. The DNA of the CDR3 is TGTGCCAGCAGGCTCAACGGCGGGGTAGCGGGATCCTACGAGCAGTACTTC. The variable domain in full, with the rest retrieved from reference TRBV2 and TRBJ2-7, is EPEVTQTPSHQVTQMGQEVILRCVPISNHLYFYWYRQILGQKVEFLVSFYNNEISEKSEIFDDQFSVERPDGSNFTLKIRSTKLEDSAMYFCASRLNGGVAGSYEQYFGPGTRLTVT.

The chain is built from TRBV5-4 and TRBJ1-5, with TRBD1 as a possible D gene (6 bases). Germline assignment: CDR1 SGHNT and CDR2 YYREEE (reference sequence). Between the trimmed V and J ends, which lost 2 bases and 2 bases, there was a span of 20 bases. CDR3 length equals 18 residues. The CDR3 loop is CASSLQSDSWSRNQPQHF. The CDR3 DNA sequence: TGTGCCAGCAGCTTACAGTCGGACAGCTGGTCCCGCAATCAGCCCCAGCATTTT.

The chain recombines TRBV12-3 or TRBV12-4 with TRBJ1-2, with TRBD1 matching over 9 bases. The CDR3 runs 13 residues. V shed 6 bases, J shed 8 bases, and the junction held 7 bases outside the gene matches. This CDR3 is CASSPTGGQGYTF. Written as DNA, the CDR3 is TGTGCCAGCAGCCCAACAGGGGGCCAAGGCTACACCTTC.

The DNA for the CDR3 is TGTGCCAGCAGTTTTGGGCAGATTGAAGCTTTCTTT. Translation: CASSFGQIEAFF. The chain is built from TRBV12-3 or TRBV12-4 and TRBJ1-1; D is uncertain. V lost 3 bases and J lost 7, with 9 bases in between. CDR3 length: 12 amino acids.

The J gene is TRBJ1-2, the V gene TRBV29-1, with 7 positions matching TRBD1. The germline gives CDR1 SQVTM, CDR2 ANQGSEA. This CDR3 spans 13 amino acids. After removal of 7 bases from V and 1 base from J, the junction contained 6 bases not matched to a gene. The CDR3 is CSAEGGDNYGYTF. CDR3 nucleotides: TGCAGCGCCGAAGGGGGCGATAACTATGGCTACACCTTC.

The V call is TRBV7-2, the J call TRBJ1-1; 8 nucleotides line up with TRBD1. The CDR3 is made up of 15 amino acids. V was pared by 2 bases and J by 4 bases, with 6 bases of the junction left unmatched. Germline CDR1 SGHTA, CDR2 FQGNSA. CDR3 sequence: CASSLIRGPVTEAFF. The DNA for the CDR3 is TGTGCCAGCAGCTTAATCAGGGGGCCGGTCACTGAAGCTTTCTTT.

The chain is built from TRBV11-3 and TRBJ2-2; 11 nucleotides align to TRBD1. The CDR3 has 16 residues. Germline loops: CDR1 SGHNT, CDR2 YENEEA. V shed 3 bases and J 5 bases; nucleotides not matched to a gene: 5. Here the CDR3 reads CASSLWTGGKTGELFF. As DNA, the CDR3 is TGTGCCAGCAGCTTGTGGACAGGGGGCAAAACCGGGGAGCTGTTTTTT.

The V and J genes are TRBV27 and TRBJ1-2; 8 bases map to TRBD1. The CDR3 spans 14 residues. Trimming removed 4 bases from V and 4 bases from J; junction bases left unmatched: 5. The germline CDR1 and CDR2 sequences are MNHEY and SMNVEV (reference sequence). This CDR3 is CASSSKDRVYGYTF. CDR3 sequence (DNA): TGTGCCAGCAGTTCGAAGGACAGGGTCTATGGCTACACCTTC.

This chain connects TRBV3-1 (or the pseudogene TRBV3-2) to TRBJ1-1; D remains unclear. Germline V gene lookup returns CDR1 LGHDT and CDR2 YNNKEL (reference sequence). V was pared by 1 base and J by 8 bases, with 8 bases between. The CDR3 runs 12 residues. The CDR3 nucleotides read TGTGCCAGCAGCCAAGTCGCCAGAGAAGCTTTCTTT. Protein product: CASSQVAREAFF.

The rearrangement links TRBV15 to TRBJ1-5; possibly TRBD1 for D (5 bases). The CDR3 is made up of 16 amino acids. V shed 3 bases and J shed 6 bases, with 18 bases lying between them. Germline V lookup: CDR1 LNHNV, CDR2 YYDKDF (reference sequence). The CDR3 nucleotides are TGTGCCACCAGCAGGCGTTTTGGGGGGGGAGGTCAGCCCCAGCATTTT. It translates to CATSRRFGGGGQPQHF.

V gene TRBV11-3 combines with J gene TRBJ1-1; D call uncertain. The CDR3 sequence is 14 residues long. Trimming took 5 bases from V and 2 from J, leaving 12 bases between them. Germline lookup yields CDR1 SGHNT and CDR2 YENEEA. As DNA, the CDR3 is TGTGCCAGCAGCCCCCCCACATCTAACACTGAAGCTTTCTTT. Translating gives CASSPPTSNTEAFF.

The chain uses TRBV10-3 and TRBJ1-5; the match to TRBD1 covers 8 bases. From germline, CDR1 is ENHRY and CDR2 SYGVKD. V gave up 4 bases and J gave up 2 bases; unmatched junction bases: 4. The CDR3 has 15 residues. The DNA of the CDR3 is TGTGCCATCAGTGTGGGGGGACAGGGCAATCAGCCCCAGCATTTT. Translation gives CAISVGGQGNQPQHF.

The chain uses TRBV19 and TRBJ1-1; possibly TRBD1 for D (6 bases). Germline V gives CDR1 LNHDA, CDR2 SQIVND (reference sequence). The CDR3 contains 19 residues. V shed 5 bases and J shed 0 bases, with 25 bases lying between them. The CDR3 DNA is TGTGCCAGTAGTCCCCTCCCCGGGGCGGGGAGGGGGGTGAACACTGAAGCTTTCTTT. This encodes CASSPLPGAGRGVNTEAFF.